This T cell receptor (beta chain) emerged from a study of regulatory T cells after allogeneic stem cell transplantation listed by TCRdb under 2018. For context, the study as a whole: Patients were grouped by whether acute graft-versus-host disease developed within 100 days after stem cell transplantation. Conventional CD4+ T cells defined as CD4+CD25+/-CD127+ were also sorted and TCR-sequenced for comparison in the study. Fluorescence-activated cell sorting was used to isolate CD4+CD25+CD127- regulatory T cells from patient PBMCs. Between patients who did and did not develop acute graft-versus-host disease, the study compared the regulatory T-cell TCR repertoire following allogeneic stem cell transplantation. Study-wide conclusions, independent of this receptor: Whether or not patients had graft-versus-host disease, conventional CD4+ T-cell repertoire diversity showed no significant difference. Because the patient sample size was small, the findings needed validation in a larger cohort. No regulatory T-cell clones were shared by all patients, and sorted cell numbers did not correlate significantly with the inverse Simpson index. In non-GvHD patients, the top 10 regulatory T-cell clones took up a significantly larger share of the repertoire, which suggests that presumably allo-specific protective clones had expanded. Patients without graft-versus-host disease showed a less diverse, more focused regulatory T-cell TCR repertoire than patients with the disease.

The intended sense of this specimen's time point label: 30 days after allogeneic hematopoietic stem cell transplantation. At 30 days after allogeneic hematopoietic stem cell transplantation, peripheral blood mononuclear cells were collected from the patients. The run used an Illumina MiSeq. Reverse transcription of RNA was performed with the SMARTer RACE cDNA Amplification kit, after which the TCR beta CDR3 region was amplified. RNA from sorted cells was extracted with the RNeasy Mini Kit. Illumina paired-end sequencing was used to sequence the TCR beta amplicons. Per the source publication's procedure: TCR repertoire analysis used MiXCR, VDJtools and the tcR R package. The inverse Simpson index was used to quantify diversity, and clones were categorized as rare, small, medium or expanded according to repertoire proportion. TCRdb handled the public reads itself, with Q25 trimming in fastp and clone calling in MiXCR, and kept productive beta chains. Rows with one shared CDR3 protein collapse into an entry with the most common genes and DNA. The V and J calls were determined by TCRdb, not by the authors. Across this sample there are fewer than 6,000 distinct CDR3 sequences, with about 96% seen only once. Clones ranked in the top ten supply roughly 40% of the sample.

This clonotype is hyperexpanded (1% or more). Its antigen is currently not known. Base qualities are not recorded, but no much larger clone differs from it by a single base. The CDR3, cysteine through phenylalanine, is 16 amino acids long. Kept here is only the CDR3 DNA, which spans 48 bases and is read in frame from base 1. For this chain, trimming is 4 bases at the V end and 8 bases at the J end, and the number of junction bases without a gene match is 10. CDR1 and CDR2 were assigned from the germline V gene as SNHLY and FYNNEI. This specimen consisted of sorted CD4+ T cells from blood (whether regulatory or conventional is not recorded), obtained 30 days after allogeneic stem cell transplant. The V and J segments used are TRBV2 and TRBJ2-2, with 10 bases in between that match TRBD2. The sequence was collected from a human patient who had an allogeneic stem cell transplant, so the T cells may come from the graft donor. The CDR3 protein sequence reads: CASSGELAGLVGELFF. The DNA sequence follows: TGTGCCAGCAGTGGCGAACTAGCGGGGTTGGTAGGGGAGCTGTTTTTT.